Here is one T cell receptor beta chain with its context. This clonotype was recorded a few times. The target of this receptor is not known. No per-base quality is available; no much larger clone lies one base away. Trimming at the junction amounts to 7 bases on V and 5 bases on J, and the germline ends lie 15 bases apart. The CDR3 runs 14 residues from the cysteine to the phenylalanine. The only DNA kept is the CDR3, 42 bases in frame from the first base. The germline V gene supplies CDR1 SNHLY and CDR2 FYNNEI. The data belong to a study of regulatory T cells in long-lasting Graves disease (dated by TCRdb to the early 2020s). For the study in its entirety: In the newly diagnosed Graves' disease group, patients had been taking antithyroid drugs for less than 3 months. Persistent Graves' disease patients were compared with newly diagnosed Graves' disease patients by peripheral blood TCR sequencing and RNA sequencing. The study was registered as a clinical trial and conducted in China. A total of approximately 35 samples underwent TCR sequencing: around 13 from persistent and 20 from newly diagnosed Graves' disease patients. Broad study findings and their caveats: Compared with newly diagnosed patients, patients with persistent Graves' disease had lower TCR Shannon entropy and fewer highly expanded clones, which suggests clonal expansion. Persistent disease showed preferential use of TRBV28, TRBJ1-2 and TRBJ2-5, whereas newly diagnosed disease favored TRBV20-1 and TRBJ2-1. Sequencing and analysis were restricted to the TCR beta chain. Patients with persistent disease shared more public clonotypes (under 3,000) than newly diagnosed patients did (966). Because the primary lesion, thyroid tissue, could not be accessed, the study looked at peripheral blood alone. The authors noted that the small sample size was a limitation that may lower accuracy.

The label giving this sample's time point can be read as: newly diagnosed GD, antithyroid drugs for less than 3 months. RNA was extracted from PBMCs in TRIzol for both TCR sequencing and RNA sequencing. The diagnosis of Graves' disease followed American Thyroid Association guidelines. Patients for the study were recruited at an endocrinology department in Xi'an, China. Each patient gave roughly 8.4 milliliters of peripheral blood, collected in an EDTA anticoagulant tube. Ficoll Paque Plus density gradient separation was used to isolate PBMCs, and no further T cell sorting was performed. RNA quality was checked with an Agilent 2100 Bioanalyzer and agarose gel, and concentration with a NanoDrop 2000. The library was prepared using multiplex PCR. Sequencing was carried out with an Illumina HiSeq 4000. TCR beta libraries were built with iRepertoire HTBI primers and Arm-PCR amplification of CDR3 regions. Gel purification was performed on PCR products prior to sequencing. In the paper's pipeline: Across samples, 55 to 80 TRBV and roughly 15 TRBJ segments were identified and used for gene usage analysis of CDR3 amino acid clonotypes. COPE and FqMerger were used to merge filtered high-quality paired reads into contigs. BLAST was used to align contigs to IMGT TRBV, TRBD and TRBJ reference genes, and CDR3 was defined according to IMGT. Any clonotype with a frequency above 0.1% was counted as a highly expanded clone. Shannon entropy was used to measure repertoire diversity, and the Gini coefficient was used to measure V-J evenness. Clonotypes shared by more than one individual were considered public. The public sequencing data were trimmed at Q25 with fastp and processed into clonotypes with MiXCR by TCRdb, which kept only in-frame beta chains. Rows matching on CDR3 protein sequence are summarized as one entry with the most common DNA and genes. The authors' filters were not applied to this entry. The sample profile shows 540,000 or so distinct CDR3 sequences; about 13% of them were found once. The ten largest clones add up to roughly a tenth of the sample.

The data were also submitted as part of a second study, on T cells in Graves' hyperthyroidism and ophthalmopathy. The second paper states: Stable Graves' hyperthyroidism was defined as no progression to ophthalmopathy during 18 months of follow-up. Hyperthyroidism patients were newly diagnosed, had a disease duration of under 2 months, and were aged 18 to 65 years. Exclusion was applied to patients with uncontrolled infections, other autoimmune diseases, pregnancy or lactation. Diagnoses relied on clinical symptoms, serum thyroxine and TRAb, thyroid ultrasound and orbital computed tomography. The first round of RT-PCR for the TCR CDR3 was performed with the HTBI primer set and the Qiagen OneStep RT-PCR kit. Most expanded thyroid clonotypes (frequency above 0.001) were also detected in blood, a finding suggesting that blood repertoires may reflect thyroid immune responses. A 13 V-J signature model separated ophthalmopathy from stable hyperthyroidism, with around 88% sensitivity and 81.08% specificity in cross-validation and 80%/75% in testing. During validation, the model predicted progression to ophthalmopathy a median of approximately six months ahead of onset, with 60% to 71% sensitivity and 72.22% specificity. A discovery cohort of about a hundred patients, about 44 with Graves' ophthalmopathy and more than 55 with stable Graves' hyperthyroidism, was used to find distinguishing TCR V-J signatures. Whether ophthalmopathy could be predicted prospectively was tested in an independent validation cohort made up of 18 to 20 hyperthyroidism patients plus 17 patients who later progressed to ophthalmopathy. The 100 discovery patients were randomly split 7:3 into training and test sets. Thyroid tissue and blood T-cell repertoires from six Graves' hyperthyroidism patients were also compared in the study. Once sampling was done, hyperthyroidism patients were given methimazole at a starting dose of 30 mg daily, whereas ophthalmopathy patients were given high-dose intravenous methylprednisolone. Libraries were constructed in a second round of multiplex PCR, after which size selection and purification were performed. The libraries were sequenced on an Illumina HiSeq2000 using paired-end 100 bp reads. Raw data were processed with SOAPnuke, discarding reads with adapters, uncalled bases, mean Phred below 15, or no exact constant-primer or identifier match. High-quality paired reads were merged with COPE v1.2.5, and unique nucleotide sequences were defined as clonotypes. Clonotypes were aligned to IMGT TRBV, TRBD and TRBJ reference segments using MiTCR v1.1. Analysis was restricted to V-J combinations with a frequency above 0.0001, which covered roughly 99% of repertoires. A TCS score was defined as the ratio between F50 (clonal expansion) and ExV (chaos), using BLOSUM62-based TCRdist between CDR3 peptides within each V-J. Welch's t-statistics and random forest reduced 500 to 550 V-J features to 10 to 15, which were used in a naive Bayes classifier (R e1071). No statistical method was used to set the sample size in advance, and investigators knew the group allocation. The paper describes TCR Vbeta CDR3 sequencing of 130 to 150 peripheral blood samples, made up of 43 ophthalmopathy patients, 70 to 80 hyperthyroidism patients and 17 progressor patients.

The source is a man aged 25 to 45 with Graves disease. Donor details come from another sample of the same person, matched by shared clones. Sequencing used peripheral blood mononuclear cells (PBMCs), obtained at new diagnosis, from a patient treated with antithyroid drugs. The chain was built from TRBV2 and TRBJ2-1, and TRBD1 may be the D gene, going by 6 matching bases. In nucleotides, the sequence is TGTGCCAGCATCGCAAGGGGGTTGGACAATGAGCAGTTCTTC. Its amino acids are CASIARGLDNEQFF.